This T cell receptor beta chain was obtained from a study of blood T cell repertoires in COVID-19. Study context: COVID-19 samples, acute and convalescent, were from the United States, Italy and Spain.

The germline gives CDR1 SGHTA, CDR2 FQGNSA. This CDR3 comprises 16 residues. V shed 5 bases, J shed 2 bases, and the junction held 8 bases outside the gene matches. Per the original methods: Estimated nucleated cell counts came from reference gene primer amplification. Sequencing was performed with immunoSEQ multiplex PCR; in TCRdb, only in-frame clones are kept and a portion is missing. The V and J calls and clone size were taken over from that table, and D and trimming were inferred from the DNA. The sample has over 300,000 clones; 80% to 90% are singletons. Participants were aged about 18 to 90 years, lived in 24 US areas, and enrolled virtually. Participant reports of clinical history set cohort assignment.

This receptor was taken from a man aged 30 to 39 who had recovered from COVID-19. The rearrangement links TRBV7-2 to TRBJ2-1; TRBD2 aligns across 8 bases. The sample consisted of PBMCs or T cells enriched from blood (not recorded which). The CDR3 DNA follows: TGTGCCAGCAGCCCCCGGTTGCGGGGGGCCTACAATGAGCAGTTCTTC. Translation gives CASSPRLRGAYNEQFF. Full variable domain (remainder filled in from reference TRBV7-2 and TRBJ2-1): GAGVSQSPSNKVTEKGKDVELRCDPISGHTALYWYRQSLGQGLEFLIYFQGNSAPDKSGLPSDRFSAERTGGSVSTLTIQRTQQEDSAVYLCASSPRLRGAYNEQFFGPGTRLTVL.